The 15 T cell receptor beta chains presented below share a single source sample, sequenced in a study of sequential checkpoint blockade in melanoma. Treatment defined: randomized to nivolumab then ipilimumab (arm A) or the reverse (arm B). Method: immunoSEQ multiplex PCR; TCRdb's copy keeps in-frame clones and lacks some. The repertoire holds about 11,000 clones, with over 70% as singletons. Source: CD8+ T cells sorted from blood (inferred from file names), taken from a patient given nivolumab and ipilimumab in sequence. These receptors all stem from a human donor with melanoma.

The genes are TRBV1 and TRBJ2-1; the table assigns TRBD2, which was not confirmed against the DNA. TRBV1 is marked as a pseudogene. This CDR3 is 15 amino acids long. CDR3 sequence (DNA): TGCACCAGCAGTTCTAGCGGGAGAGACCGGGATGAGCAGTTCTTC. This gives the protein CTSSSSGRDRDEQFF.

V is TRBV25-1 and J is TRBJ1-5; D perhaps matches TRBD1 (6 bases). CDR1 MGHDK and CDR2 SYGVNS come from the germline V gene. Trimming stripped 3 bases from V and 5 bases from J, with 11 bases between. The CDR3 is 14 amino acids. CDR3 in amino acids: CASSDTGTHQPQHF. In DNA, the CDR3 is TGTGCCAGCAGTGATACCGGGACACATCAGCCCCAGCATTTT.

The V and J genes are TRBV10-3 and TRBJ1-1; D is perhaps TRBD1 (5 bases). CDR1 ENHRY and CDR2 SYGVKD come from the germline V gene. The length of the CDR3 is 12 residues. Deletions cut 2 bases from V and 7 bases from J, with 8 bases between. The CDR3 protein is CAISEPDSEAFF. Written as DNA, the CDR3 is TGTGCCATCAGTGAGCCTGACAGTGAAGCTTTCTTT.

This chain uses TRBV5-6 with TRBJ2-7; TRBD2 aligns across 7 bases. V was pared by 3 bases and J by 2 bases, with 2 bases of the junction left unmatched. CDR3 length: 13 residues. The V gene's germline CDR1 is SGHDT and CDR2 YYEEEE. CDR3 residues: CASSSLAAYEQYF. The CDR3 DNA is TGTGCCAGCAGCTCGCTAGCGGCCTACGAGCAGTACTTC.

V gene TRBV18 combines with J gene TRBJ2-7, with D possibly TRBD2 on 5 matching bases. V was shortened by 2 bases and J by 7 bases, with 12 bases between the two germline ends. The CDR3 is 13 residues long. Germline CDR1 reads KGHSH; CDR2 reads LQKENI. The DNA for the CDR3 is TGTGCCAGCTCACCAACCCCTCGGAGGGAGCAGTACTTC. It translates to CASSPTPRREQYF.

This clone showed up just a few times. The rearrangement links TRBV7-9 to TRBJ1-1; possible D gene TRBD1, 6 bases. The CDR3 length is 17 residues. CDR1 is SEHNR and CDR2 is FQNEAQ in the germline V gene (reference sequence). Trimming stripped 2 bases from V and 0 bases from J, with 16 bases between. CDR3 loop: CASSLSSRGSMNTEAFF. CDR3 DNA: TGTGCCAGCAGCTTAAGCTCCAGGGGCAGTATGAACACTGAAGCTTTCTTT. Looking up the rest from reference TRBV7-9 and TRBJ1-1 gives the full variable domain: DTGVSQNPRHKITKRGQNVTFRCDPISEHNRLYWYRQTLGQGPEFLTYFQNEAQLEKSRLLSDRFSAERPKGSFSTLEIQRTEQGDSAMYLCASSLSSRGSMNTEAFFGQGTRLTVV.

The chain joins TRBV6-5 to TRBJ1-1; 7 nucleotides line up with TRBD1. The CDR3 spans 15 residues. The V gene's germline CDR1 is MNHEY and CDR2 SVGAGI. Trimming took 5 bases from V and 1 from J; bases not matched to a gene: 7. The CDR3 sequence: CASSGPQGGNTEAFF. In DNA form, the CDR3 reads TGTGCCAGCAGTGGACCCCAGGGGGGGAACACTGAAGCTTTCTTT.

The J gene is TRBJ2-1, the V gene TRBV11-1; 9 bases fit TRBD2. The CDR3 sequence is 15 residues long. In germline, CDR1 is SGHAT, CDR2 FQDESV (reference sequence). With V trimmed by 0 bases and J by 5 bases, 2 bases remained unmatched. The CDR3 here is CASSLASGRNNEQFF. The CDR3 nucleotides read TGTGCCAGCAGCTTAGCTAGCGGGAGAAACAATGAGCAGTTCTTC.

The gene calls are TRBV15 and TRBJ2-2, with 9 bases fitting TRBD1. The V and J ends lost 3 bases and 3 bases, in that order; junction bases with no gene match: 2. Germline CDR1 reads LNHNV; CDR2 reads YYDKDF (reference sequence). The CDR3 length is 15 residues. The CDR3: CATSRGTGHTGELFF. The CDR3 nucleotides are TGTGCCACCAGCAGGGGGACAGGGCACACCGGGGAGCTGTTTTTT.

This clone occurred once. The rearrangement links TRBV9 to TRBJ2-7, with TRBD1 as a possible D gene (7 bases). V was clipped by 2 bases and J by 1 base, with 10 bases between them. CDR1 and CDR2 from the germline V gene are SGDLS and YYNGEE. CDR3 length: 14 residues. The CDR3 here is CASSVQGGSYEQYF. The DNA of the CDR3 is TGTGCCAGCAGCGTTCAGGGGGGATCCTACGAGCAGTACTTC.

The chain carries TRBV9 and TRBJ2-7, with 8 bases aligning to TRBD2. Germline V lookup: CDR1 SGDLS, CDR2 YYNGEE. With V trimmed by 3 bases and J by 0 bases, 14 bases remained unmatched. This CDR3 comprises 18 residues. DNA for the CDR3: TGTGCCAGCAGCGATCCCAAACCGATAGCGGGAACCTCCTACGAGCAGTACTTC. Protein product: CASSDPKPIAGTSYEQYF. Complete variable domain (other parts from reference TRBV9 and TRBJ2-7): DSGVTQTPKHLITATGQRVTLRCSPRSGDLSVYWYQQSLDQGLQFLIQYYNGEERAKGNILERFSAQQFPDLHSELNLSSLELGDSALYFCASSDPKPIAGTSYEQYFGPGTRLTVT.

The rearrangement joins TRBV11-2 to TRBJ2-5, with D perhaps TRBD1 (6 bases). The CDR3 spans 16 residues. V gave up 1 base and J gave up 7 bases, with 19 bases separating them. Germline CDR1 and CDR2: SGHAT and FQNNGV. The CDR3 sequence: CASSLGPGQGFLTQYF. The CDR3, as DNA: TGTGCCAGCAGCTTAGGTCCCGGGCAGGGGTTTTTGACCCAGTACTTC.

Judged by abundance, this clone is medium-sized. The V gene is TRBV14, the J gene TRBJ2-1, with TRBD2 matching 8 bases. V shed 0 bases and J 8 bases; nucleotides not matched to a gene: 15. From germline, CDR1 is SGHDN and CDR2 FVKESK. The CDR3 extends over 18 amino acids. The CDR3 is CASSQDSHWAGGWDEQFF. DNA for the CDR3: TGTGCCAGCAGCCAAGATTCCCACTGGGCGGGGGGTTGGGATGAGCAGTTCTTC.

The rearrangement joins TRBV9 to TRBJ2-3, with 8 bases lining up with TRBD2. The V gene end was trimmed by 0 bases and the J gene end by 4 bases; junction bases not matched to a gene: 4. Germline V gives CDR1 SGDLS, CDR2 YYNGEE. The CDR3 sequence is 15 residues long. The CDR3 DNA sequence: TGTGCCAGCAGCGTAGCGGGGGGGCCCCCAGATACGCAGTATTTT. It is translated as CASSVAGGPPDTQYF.

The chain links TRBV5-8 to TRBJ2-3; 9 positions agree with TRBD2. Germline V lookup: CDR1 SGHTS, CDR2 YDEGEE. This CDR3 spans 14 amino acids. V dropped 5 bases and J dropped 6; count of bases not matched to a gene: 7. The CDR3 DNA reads TGTGCCAGCAGGAGACTAGCGGAAAGCGATACGCAGTATTTT. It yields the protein CASRRLAESDTQYF.